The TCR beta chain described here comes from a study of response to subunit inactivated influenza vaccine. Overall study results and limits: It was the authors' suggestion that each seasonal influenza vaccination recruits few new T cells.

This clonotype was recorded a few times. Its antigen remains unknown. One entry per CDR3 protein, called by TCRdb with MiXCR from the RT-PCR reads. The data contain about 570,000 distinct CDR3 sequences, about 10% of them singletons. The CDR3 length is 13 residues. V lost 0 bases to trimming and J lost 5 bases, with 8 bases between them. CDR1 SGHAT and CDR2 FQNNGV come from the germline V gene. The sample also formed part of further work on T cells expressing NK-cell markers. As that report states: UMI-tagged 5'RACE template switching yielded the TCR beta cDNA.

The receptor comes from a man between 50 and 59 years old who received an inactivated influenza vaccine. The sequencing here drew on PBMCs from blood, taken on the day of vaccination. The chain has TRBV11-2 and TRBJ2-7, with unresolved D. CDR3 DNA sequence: TGTGCCAGCAGCTTAGACGAGCTTCACGAGCAGTACTTC. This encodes CASSLDELHEQYF.